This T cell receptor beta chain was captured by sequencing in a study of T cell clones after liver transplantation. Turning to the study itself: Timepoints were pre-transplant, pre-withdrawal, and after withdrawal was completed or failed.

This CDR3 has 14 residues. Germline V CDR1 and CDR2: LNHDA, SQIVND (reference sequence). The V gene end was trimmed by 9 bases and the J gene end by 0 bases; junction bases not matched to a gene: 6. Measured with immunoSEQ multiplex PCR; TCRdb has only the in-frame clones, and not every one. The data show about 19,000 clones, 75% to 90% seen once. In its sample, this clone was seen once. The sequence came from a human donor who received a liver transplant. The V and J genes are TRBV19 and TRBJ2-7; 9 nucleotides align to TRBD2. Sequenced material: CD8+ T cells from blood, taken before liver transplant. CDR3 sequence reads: CASRTSDNSYEQYF. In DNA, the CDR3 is TGTGCCAGCCGGACTAGCGATAACTCCTACGAGCAGTACTTC. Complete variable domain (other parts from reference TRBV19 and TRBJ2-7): DGGITQSPKYLFRKEGQNVTLSCEQNLNHDAMYWYRQDPGQGLRLIYYSQIVNDFQKGDIAEGYSVSREKKESFPLTVTSAQKNPTAFYLCASRTSDNSYEQYFGPGTRLTVT.